This T cell receptor (beta chain) was documented in a study of control samples from healthy donors and cancer patients. This table comes from immunoSEQ multiplex PCR, and its TCRdb copy is limited to in-frame clones, with some not included. The data hold more than 140,000 clones, with 94% observed a single time. The sequenced material came from blood. This receptor was obtained from a man between 40 and 49 years old in good health.

CDR3 DNA sequence: TGCAGCGTTTCCGAGACAGGAGTGAACACTGAAGCTTTCTTT. It yields the protein CSVSETGVNTEAFF. The chain combines TRBV29-1 with TRBJ1-1, with D perhaps matching TRBD1 (6 bases). Trimming removed 5 bases at V and 0 bases at J, with 13 bases between. The CDR3 has 14 amino acids. In germline, CDR1 is SQVTM, CDR2 ANQGSEA.